This entry is about one TCR beta chain. Trimming removed 7 bases at V and 3 bases at J, with 16 bases between. The CDR3 spans 14 residues. In germline, CDR1 is SGHRS, CDR2 YFSETQ. Individuals aged about 18 to 89 years were recruited from about two dozen US areas. What the recovered Cohort 3 donors had was two negative PCRs, clearance, or symptom resolution. Clones were sequenced by immunoSEQ multiplex PCR, and TCRdb holds only the in-frame ones, with some missing. There are around 310,000 clones in the sample; about nine tenths occur only once, and roughly a tenth lies in the top ten. The data belong to a study of blood T cell repertoires in COVID-19. Background on the study: Both acute and convalescent COVID-19 samples were obtained from the United States, Italy and Spain.

Sequenced sample: PBMCs or T cells enriched from blood (not recorded which). V gene TRBV5-1 combines with J gene TRBJ1-1, with D uncertain. This clonotype originated in a woman in her 30s who had recovered from COVID-19. For the CDR3, the DNA is TGCGCCAGCTCCTCGGGAGGATCGCACACTGAAGCTTTCTTT. Translating it yields CASSSGGSHTEAFF.